This passage covers 16 T cell receptor beta chains from one sample sequenced in a study of blood T cells in healthy people across ages. Next came a second PCR, run for about 7 to 12 cycles, which used a sample-barcoded 5' primer along with a J-beta primer mix. TCRdb itself ran the 5' RACE reads through MiXCR, one entry per CDR3 protein. The repertoire holds 1.5 million or so distinct CDR3 sequences, with about 42% as singletons. The sequenced sample was blood. The receptors were gathered from a woman under 30 in good health.

The rearrangement links TRBV6-5 to TRBJ2-3; 9 bases agree with TRBD1. The CDR3 consists of 15 residues. Germline assignment: CDR1 MNHEY and CDR2 SVGAGI. Trimming removed 6 bases from V and 4 bases from J; junction bases left unmatched: 8. The CDR3 DNA reads TGTGCCAGCAGGGAGGGACAGGGCTTCCCAGATACGCAGTATTTT. Protein sequence: CASREGQGFPDTQYF.

The rearrangement links TRBV6-5 to TRBJ1-2; 9 nucleotides align to TRBD1. The V and J ends lost 6 bases and 10 bases, in that order; junction bases with no gene match: 6. The CDR3 runs to 12 residues. CDR1 is MNHEY and CDR2 is SVGAGI in the germline V gene. The CDR3 DNA sequence: TGTGCCAGCAGGTTCGACAGGGGGGCCTACACCTTC. Translation gives CASRFDRGAYTF.

The V gene is TRBV4-3, the J gene TRBJ1-4; D possibly corresponds to TRBD1 (5 bases). There are 16 residues in the CDR3. The germline gives CDR1 LGHNA, CDR2 YSLEER. V was shortened by 0 bases and J by 7 bases, with 15 bases between the two germline ends. CDR3 residues: CASSQDLRDLGEKLFF. The CDR3 coding sequence is TGCGCCAGCAGCCAAGATCTCAGGGATCTGGGTGAAAAACTGTTTTTT.

The chain joins TRBV10-3 to TRBJ2-1; 10 positions agree with TRBD2. The CDR3 is made up of 14 amino acids. The V gene's germline CDR1 is ENHRY and CDR2 SYGVKD. The J segment lost 4 bases and the V segment lost 10 bases, leaving 7 bases of the junction unmatched. CDR3 sequence: CASASGSPYNEQFF. As DNA, the CDR3 is TGTGCCAGCGCTAGCGGGAGTCCTTACAATGAGCAGTTCTTC.

This chain links TRBV6-6 with TRBJ2-1; 10 bases fit TRBD2. The end of the DNA is better explained by TRBJ2-7, so the J call may be wrong. CDR1 and CDR2 (germline): MNHNY, SVGAGI (reference sequence). The CDR3 runs to 17 residues. The CDR3 region is CASTDLSGRAVYNEQYF. DNA of the CDR3: TGTGCCAGCACCGACTTGAGCGGGAGGGCCGTCTACAATGAGCAGTACTTC.

The gene calls are TRBV20-1 and TRBJ2-3, with TRBD2 identical over 11 bases. Per the germline V gene, CDR1 is DFQATT and CDR2 is SNEGSKA (reference sequence). V trimming: 5 bases; J trimming: 4 bases; junction bases outside the gene matches: 5. The CDR3 contains 14 residues. CDR3 in amino acids: CSAYSGRGPDTQYF. CDR3 nucleotide sequence: TGCAGTGCTTATAGCGGGAGGGGTCCAGATACGCAGTATTTT.

The J gene is TRBJ2-3, the V gene TRBV4-3, with TRBD1 matching 7 bases. The germline V gene encodes CDR1 LGHNA and CDR2 YSLEER. The CDR3 is 17 amino acids. The junction had 6 bases not matched to a gene; V was cut back by 0 bases and J by 0 bases. CDR3 DNA sequence: TGCGCCAGCAGCCAAGATAGACAGGGAGCTAGCACAGATACGCAGTATTTT. Amino acids: CASSQDRQGASTDTQYF.

The V gene is TRBV29-1, the J gene TRBJ1-2; D might be TRBD1 (5 bases). Germline V gives CDR1 SQVTM, CDR2 ANQGSEA. The CDR3 consists of 13 residues. Trimming left V 2 bases short and J 6 bases short, with 13 bases between. CDR3 bases: TGCAGCGTTGAACCGGGGCTCGGTGATGGCTACACCTTC. Amino acid sequence: CSVEPGLGDGYTF.

In its sample, this clonotype was seen a few times. The chain recombines TRBV12-3 or TRBV12-4 with TRBJ1-4; TRBD1 is a possible D gene (5 bases). The CDR3 runs to 15 residues. Deletions cut 1 base from V and 7 bases from J, with 13 bases between. Written as DNA, the CDR3 is TGTGCCAGCAGTTTAGGGCAGGGAAAGGTTGAAAAACTGTTTTTT. Amino acids: CASSLGQGKVEKLFF.

The chain's CDR3 is CASSLAGVVYNEQYF. The CDR3 DNA reads TGTGCCAGCAGTCTAGCGGGAGTAGTCTACAATGAGCAGTACTTC. V and J are TRBV7-2 and TRBJ2-5; TRBD2 matches 10 bases. This CDR3 has 15 residues. J was trimmed by 11 bases and V by 6 bases; bases with no gene match: 15. Germline V gives CDR1 SGHTA, CDR2 FQGNSA.

The chain is built from TRBV5-1 and TRBJ1-1; 8 bases fit TRBD1. This CDR3 spans 14 amino acids. The V segment lost 6 bases and the J segment 1 base; nucleotides outside the gene matches: 5. CDR1 is SGHRS, CDR2 YFSETQ, per germline. CDR3 loop: CASTFGTGNTEAFF. CDR3 sequence (DNA): TGCGCCAGCACCTTTGGGACAGGGAACACTGAAGCTTTCTTT.

The V and J genes are TRBV20-1 and TRBJ2-1; 9 bases line up with TRBD2. The CDR3 sequence is 13 residues long. Trimming cost V 7 bases and J 9 bases; bases outside gene matches: 10. Germline V gene data show CDR1 as DFQATT and CDR2 as SNEGSKA (reference sequence). CDR3 in amino acids: CSVSSGTLGEQFF. CDR3 DNA sequence: TGCAGTGTCTCTAGCGGGACTCTTGGTGAGCAGTTCTTC.

Concerning this clonotype: An end of the junction differs from the germline gene, which may be a read error. The rearrangement uses TRBV20-1 and TRBJ2-7; possibly TRBD2 for D (5 bases). This CDR3 contains 13 residues. Germline-derived CDR1 and CDR2 are DFQATT and SNEGSKA (reference sequence). This CDR3 is CSTRDLLSYEQYF. In DNA form, the CDR3 reads TGCAGTACTAGAGACCTACTCTCCTACGAGCAGTACTTC.

In this sample, this clonotype turned up a few times. This chain connects TRBV27 to TRBJ2-7; 7 bases match TRBD1. Trimming at V came to 6 bases and at J to 0 bases, leaving 8 bases not matched to a gene. Germline V gene lookup returns CDR1 MNHEY and CDR2 SMNVEV (reference sequence). The CDR3 totals 15 residues. The CDR3 loop reads CASRGTAESSYEQYF. CDR3 bases: TGTGCCAGCAGGGGGACAGCGGAAAGCTCCTACGAGCAGTACTTC.

V and J are TRBV24-1 and TRBJ2-1; D is undetermined. The ends were cut back, 4 bases at V and 7 bases at J, with 13 bases in the middle. The V gene's germline CDR1 is KGHDR and CDR2 SFDVKD. The CDR3 has 14 amino acids. As DNA, the CDR3 is TGTGCCACCAGTGACTCCACCACCAGAAATGAGCAGTTCTTC. Translating it yields CATSDSTTRNEQFF.

This clonotype was recorded a few times. This could be a read error, since a much larger clone is one nucleotide away. The V call is TRBV9, the J call TRBJ2-1; D gene unclear. The germline gives CDR1 SGDLS, CDR2 YYNGEE. The CDR3 consists of 14 residues. The chain's CDR3 is CASSAQPDFNERFF. The DNA for the CDR3 is TGTGCCAGCAGCGCGCAACCAGACTTCAATGAGCGGTTCTTC. The full variable domain, rest sourced from reference TRBV9 and TRBJ2-1, is DSGVTQTPKHLITATGQRVTLRCSPRSGDLSVYWYQQSLDQGLQFLIQYYNGEERAKGNILERFSAQQFPDLHSELNLSSLELGDSALYFCASSAQPDFNERFFGPGTRLTVL.